What follows describes a single TCR beta chain. Antigen: not known. Blood specimens came from baseline, cycle 4 day 1, and cycle 7 day 1. With V trimmed by 1 base and J by 7 bases, 4 bases remained unmatched. This CDR3 spans 14 amino acids. In germline, CDR1 is LNHNV, CDR2 YYDKDF (reference sequence). Some clones are missing from TCRdb's copy, which holds only in-frame ones; the method was immunoSEQ multiplex PCR. This table has 95,000 or so clones, about 91% appearing once. The data originate from a study of OX40 agonist ivuxolimab in advanced cancers. As for the study in general: Among those enrolled, mean age was 60 years (range roughly 23 to 90) and about 79% were male. A history of anti-PD-1, anti-PD-L1 or anti-CTLA-4 therapy was acceptable, and over 30% had some. Findings and caveats of the study: Blood T cells, both CD4+ and CD8+, expanded clonally by week 6 at 0.1 to 3.0 mg/kg.

The material sequenced was CD4+ or CD8+ T cells sorted from blood, taken in a trial of the OX40 agonist ivuxolimab. The source is an adult with an advanced solid tumor such as melanoma, head and neck, liver or kidney cancer. V and J are TRBV15 and TRBJ2-1; 7 bases align to TRBD2. CDR3 DNA: TGTGCCACCAGCAGAGCCGGGACTAAGAATGAGCAGTTCTTC. This translates into CATSRAGTKNEQFF.